Reported below is one TCR beta chain. The data belong to a study of blood T cell repertoires in COVID-19. Study at large: Whether acute or convalescent, the COVID-19 samples came from the United States, Italy and Spain. The cDNA or gDNA used as material had been derived from T cells, B-cell-depleted T cells, or PBMCs.

In the original workflow: Reference gene primers were amplified, and this amplification served to estimate nucleated cell counts. The assay was immunoSEQ multiplex PCR, and TCRdb's table has in-frame clones only and misses some. The DNA was the basis for D and trimming; V, J and clone size are from that table. The sample yields over 95,000 clones, 75% to 90% seen once. V was shortened by 1 base and J by 1 base, with 10 bases between the two germline ends. This CDR3 spans 15 amino acids. The germline gives CDR1 LGHDT, CDR2 YNNKEL (reference sequence). The clonotype was recovered from a human donor with acute or convalescent COVID-19. The donor label of this sample is uncertain. The chain joins TRBV3-1 (or the pseudogene TRBV3-2) to TRBJ1-1, with D possibly being TRBD1 (6 bases). Sequenced sample: peripheral blood. DNA for the CDR3: TGTGCCAGCAGCCAAGGGACAGATCCGAACACTGAAGCTTTCTTT. Protein sequence: CASSQGTDPNTEAFF.